The present TCR beta chain was sequenced within a study of vaccination and CD4 T cells after COVID-19. Germline V lookup: CDR1 MNHEY, CDR2 SMNVEV (reference sequence). The CDR3 totals 13 residues. V gave up 2 bases and J gave up 7 bases, with 12 bases separating them. Specified treatment: approximately 9-day PBMC culture with coronavirus spike peptide pools or control peptides (ViraFEST assay). Sequencing of cultured CD4+ T cell DNA used the Oncomine TCR Beta short-read assay. One entry per CDR3 protein, called by TCRdb with MiXCR from the PCR reads. The sample contains fewer than 18,000 distinct CDR3 sequences, roughly 51% of which appear only once. The sample holds a few counts of this clonotype. Its cognate antigen is unknown.

The chain employs TRBV27 and TRBJ2-7; weak D call: TRBD2 (5 bases). The TCR originated in a human donor who had recovered from COVID-19. Sequencing input: CD4+ T cells from blood, cultured in vitro. CDR3: CASSLPPPGEQYF. CDR3 DNA sequence: TGTGCCAGCAGTTTACCCCCTCCGGGGGAGCAGTACTTC.